These 7 T cell receptor beta chains came from one sample sequenced in a study of beta chain features in type 1 diabetes. Investigators reverse transcribed all isolated RNA, so they sequenced expressed TCRB transcripts. Profiled with immunoSEQ multiplex PCR; TCRdb holds only in-frame clones, not every one. The table shows a few hundred thousand clones, with roughly 15% occurring only once. Their cognate antigens are unknown. Regarding the study as a whole: For Type 1 diabetes patients, all four CD4+ subsets carried TCRB CDR3s that were moderately but significantly shorter.

Sequencing was done on a sample of naive CD4+ T cells from blood. All receptors derive from a man younger than 35 with type 1 diabetes.

This clone appeared a single time. The rearrangement links TRBV6-6 to TRBJ2-3; weak D call: TRBD1 (5 bases). CDR3 length equals 12 residues. The V end lost 5 bases, the J end lost 4 bases, and 7 bases lay between the germline ends. Germline V gene lookup returns CDR1 MNHNY and CDR2 SVGAGI (reference sequence). As DNA, the CDR3 is TGTGCCAGCAGTCCAGGGCCAGATACGCAGTATTTT. It translates to CASSPGPDTQYF.

V and J are TRBV29-1 and TRBJ1-5; possible D gene TRBD1, 6 bases. The V end lost 6 bases, the J end lost 2 bases, and 11 bases lay between the germline ends. CDR1 and CDR2 (germline): SQVTM, ANQGSEA. The CDR3 spans 13 residues. The CDR3 reads CSVQGTGNQPQHF. CDR3 bases: TGCAGCGTACAGGGAACGGGCAATCAGCCCCAGCATTTT.

The chain has TRBV5-1 and TRBJ2-7; no definite D call. This CDR3 comprises 12 residues. Trimming took 5 bases from V and 2 from J, leaving 8 bases between them. Looked up from germline, CDR1 is SGHRS and CDR2 is YFSETQ. CDR3 sequence (DNA): TGCGCCAGCAGTAGCACTACCTACGAGCAGTACTTC. It specifies CASSSTTYEQYF.

This clone was counted only a few times. The rearrangement links TRBV7-9 to TRBJ2-3, with D possibly being TRBD1 (5 bases). The CDR3 is made up of 15 amino acids. Germline assignment: CDR1 SEHNR and CDR2 FQNEAQ (reference sequence). Trimming removed 1 base at V and 0 bases at J, with 8 bases between. CDR3 nucleotide sequence: TGTGCCAGCAGCTTAGTTACAGGAAGCACAGATACGCAGTATTTT. Translated: CASSLVTGSTDTQYF.

The chain uses TRBV9 and TRBJ1-4; perhaps TRBD1 as D (5 bases). Between the trimmed V and J ends, which lost 3 bases and 3 bases, there was a span of 12 bases. The germline gives CDR1 SGDLS, CDR2 YYNGEE. There are 15 residues in the CDR3. The DNA of the CDR3 is TGTGCCAGCAGCGGTCAGGGTGGATCTAATGAAAAACTGTTTTTT. Residues: CASSGQGGSNEKLFF.

V is TRBV4-1 and J is TRBJ1-1; D possibly corresponds to TRBD1 (6 bases). CDR1 is MGHRA and CDR2 is YSYEKL in the germline V gene. The CDR3 extends over 14 amino acids. V lost 3 bases, J lost 1 base, and 9 bases lay in between. CDR3: CASSHQGQNTEAFF. The CDR3 region has the DNA TGCGCCAGCAGCCATCAGGGGCAGAACACTGAAGCTTTCTTT.

This clone was detected a few times. This chain uses TRBV5-4 with TRBJ1-1; D unresolved. The CDR3 consists of 12 residues. V was pared by 3 bases and J by 9 bases, with 12 bases between. CDR1 is SGHNT and CDR2 is YYREEE in the germline V gene (reference sequence). In DNA form, the CDR3 reads TGTGCCAGCAGCTCGCAGACAAACCAAGCTTTCTTT. It codes for CASSSQTNQAFF. The whole variable domain, remainder taken from reference TRBV5-4 and TRBJ1-1, is ETGVTQSPTHLIKTRGQQVTLRCSSQSGHNTVSWYQQALGQGPQFIFQYYREEENGRGNFPPRFSGLQFPNYSSELNVNALELDDSALYLCASSSQTNQAFFGQGTRLTVV.